This is a list of T cell receptor beta chains from one sample in a study of OX40 agonist ivuxolimab in advanced cancers. Method: immunoSEQ multiplex PCR; TCRdb's copy keeps in-frame clones and lacks some. The table lists some 96,000 clones, 70% to 85% of them singletons. The starting material was CD4+ or CD8+ T cells sorted from blood, obtained in a trial of the OX40 agonist ivuxolimab. These receptor sequences come from an adult with an advanced solid tumor such as melanoma, head and neck, liver or kidney cancer. Both conserved end residues are part of each CDR3. The order of the fields is CDR3 protein, CDR3 DNA, V gene, clone size, J gene, D gene. D genes are given only for firm matches. Expanded clones get a size class; other rows say once, few or many, or leave the size out.

CATSIPGQGTPYEQYF,TGTGCCACCAGCATACCGGGACAGGGGACCCCCTACGAGCAGTACTTC,TRBV15,once,TRBJ2-7,TRBD1
CASSPRSGQGFNEQFF,TGTGCCAGCTCACCACGATCGGGACAGGGTTTCAATGAGCAGTTCTTC,TRBV18,NA,TRBJ2-1,TRBD1
CASSRGYRNIQYF,TGTGCCAGCAGCAGAGGATACAGGAACATTCAGTACTTC,TRBV5-6,NA,TRBJ2-4,NA
CASSFQSGTDTQYF,TGTGCCAGCAGCTTCCAGTCTGGCACAGATACGCAGTATTTT,TRBV7-9,once,TRBJ2-3,NA
CASGSPAGTEAFF,TGTGCCAGCGGGTCCCCAGCAGGGACCGAAGCTTTCTTT,TRBV2,once,TRBJ1-1,NA
CAWSPGMGNQPQHF,TGTGCCTGGAGTCCAGGGATGGGCAATCAGCCCCAGCATTTT,TRBV30,once,TRBJ1-5,NA
CASRRGGSQTYEQYF,TGTGCCAGCAGGAGAGGAGGGTCCCAAACCTACGAGCAGTACTTC,TRBV27,once,TRBJ2-7,NA
CASSFGSAYHYGYTF,TGTGCCAGCAGTTTTGGGTCGGCCTACCACTATGGCTACACCTTC,TRBV27,few,TRBJ1-2,NA
CATSRDKATTQHF,TGTGCCACCAGCAGAGATAAGGCCACGACCCAGCATTTT,TRBV15,NA,TRBJ1-5,NA
CASSLVGHGYGYTF,TGTGCCAGCAGCTTAGTTGGACACGGCTATGGCTACACCTTC,TRBV11-1,NA,TRBJ1-2,NA
CASSWVRGADTQYF,TGTGCCAGCAGTTGGGTCCGGGGAGCAGATACGCAGTATTTT,TRBV27,NA,TRBJ2-3,NA
CASSSGPGGQETQYF,TGTGCCAGCAGCTCCGGACCCGGGGGACAAGAGACCCAGTACTTC,TRBV7-7,NA,TRBJ2-5,NA
CASSLGPNGGYTF,TGTGCCAGCAGCTTAGGCCCGAACGGTGGCTACACCTTC,TRBV7-9,NA,TRBJ1-2,NA
CAWSPLTPNTEAFF,TGTGCCTGGAGTCCGCTTACCCCTAACACTGAAGCTTTCTTT,TRBV30,NA,TRBJ1-1,NA
CASSFVRSEQYF,TGTGCCAGCAGCTTCGTGAGGAGCGAGCAGTACTTC,TRBV5-6,NA,TRBJ2-7,NA
CASSQEARTGGPKNIQYF,TGTGCCAGCAGCCAAGAAGCGAGGACGGGGGGGCCCAAAAACATTCAGTACTTC,TRBV4-2,once,TRBJ2-4,TRBD2
CASSSLAGGSDTQYF,TGTGCCAGCAGCTCTTTAGCGGGGGGGTCAGATACGCAGTATTTT,TRBV6-1,NA,TRBJ2-3,TRBD2
CASSPEVANTGELFF,TGCGCCAGCAGCCCGGAGGTGGCGAACACCGGGGAGCTGTTTTTT,TRBV5-1,NA,TRBJ2-2,NA
CASSQESTGTGLNEQYF,TGCGCCAGCAGCCAAGAAAGTACTGGGACAGGCCTCAACGAGCAGTACTTC,TRBV4-1,NA,TRBJ2-7,TRBD1
CASSFDGTEDSPLHF,TGTGCCAGCAGTTTCGACGGGACAGAGGATTCACCCCTCCACTTT,TRBV9,few,TRBJ1-6,TRBD1
CASSEMYEQYF,TGTGCCAGCAGTGAAATGTACGAGCAGTACTTC,TRBV2,NA,TRBJ2-7,NA
CASSLVPTEPQHF,TGTGCCAGCAGCTTAGTCCCCACAGAGCCCCAGCATTTT,TRBV7-2,few,TRBJ1-5,NA
CSVVQGFTEAFF,TGCAGCGTTGTACAGGGTTTCACTGAAGCTTTCTTT,TRBV29-1,few,TRBJ1-1,NA
CASSLYAGSGVSYEQYF,TGTGCCAGCAGCTTATATGCGGGTAGCGGGGTCTCCTACGAGCAGTACTTC,TRBV7-9,NA,TRBJ2-7,TRBD2
CASSSTDTQYF,TGCGCCAGCAGCTCCACAGATACGCAGTATTTT,TRBV5-1,NA,TRBJ2-3,NA
CASSQLSGANVLTF,TGTGCCAGCAGTCAGCTCTCTGGGGCCAACGTCCTGACTTTC,TRBV28,once,TRBJ2-6,NA
CASSAGTGASMAQHF,TGTGCCAGTAGTGCCGGGACAGGGGCCTCCATGGCCCAGCATTTT,TRBV19,NA,TRBJ1-5,TRBD1
CASSLADRHYEQYF,TGTGCCAGCAGCTTAGCGGACAGGCACTACGAGCAGTACTTC,TRBV7-8,NA,TRBJ2-7,TRBD1
CASSLMRAPEAFF,TGTGCCAGCAGCTTAATGAGGGCGCCCGAAGCTTTCTTT,TRBV7-2,NA,TRBJ1-1,NA